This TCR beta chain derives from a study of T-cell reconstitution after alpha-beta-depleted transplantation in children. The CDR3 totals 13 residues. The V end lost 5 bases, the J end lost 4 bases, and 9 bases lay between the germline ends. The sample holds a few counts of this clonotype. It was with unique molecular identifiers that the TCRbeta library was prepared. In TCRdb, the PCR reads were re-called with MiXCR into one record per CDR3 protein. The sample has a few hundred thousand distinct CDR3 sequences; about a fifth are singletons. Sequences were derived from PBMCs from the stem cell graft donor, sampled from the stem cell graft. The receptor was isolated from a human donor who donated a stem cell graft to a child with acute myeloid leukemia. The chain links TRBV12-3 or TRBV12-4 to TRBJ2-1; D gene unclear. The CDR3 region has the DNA TGTGCCAGCAGTGCCTTTAGGTACAATGAGCAGTTCTTC. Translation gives CASSAFRYNEQFF.